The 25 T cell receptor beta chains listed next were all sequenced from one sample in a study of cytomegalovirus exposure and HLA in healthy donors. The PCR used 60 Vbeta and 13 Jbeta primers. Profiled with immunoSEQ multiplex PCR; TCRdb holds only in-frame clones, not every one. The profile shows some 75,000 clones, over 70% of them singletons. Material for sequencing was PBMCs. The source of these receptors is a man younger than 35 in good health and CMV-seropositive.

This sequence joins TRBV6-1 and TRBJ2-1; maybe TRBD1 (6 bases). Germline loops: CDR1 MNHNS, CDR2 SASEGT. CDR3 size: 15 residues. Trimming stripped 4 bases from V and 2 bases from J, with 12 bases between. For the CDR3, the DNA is TGTGCCAGCAGTGGACGGACAGCTGCCTACAATGAGCAGTTCTTC. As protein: CASSGRTAAYNEQFF.

The CDR3 bases are TGTGCCAGCAGTTCTACCGCGGGCACAGATACGCAGTATTTT. This codes for CASSSTAGTDTQYF. The genes are TRBV27 and TRBJ2-3; D is uncertain. The V gene lost 4 bases and the J gene lost 1 base, with 9 bases spanning the gap. The V gene's germline CDR1 is MNHEY and CDR2 SMNVEV (reference sequence). This CDR3 is 14 amino acids long.

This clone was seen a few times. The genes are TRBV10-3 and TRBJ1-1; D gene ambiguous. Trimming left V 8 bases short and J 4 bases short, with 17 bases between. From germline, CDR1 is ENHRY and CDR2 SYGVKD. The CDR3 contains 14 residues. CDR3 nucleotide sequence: TGTGCCATCCGCCGACTTGTTGGGAGCACTGAAGCTTTCTTT. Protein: CAIRRLVGSTEAFF.

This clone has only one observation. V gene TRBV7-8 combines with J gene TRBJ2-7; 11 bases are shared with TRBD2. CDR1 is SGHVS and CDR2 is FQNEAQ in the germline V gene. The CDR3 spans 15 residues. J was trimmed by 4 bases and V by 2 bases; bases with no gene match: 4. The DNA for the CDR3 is TGTGCCAGCAGCTTATGGCGACTAGCGGGGTACGAGCAGTACTTC. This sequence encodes CASSLWRLAGYEQYF.

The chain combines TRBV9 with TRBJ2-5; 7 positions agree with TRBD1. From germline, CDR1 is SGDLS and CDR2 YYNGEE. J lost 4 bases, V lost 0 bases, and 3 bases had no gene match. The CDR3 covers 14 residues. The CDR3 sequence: CASSVEAGGETQYF. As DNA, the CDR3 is TGTGCCAGCAGCGTAGAAGCAGGGGGAGAGACCCAGTACTTC.

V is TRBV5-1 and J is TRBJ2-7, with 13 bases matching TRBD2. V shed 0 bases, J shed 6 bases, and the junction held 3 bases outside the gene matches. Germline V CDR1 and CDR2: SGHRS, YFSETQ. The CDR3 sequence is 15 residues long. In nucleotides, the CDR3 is TGCGCCAGCAGCTTGGGTCGGACTAGCGGGAGCGAGCAGTACTTC. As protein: CASSLGRTSGSEQYF.

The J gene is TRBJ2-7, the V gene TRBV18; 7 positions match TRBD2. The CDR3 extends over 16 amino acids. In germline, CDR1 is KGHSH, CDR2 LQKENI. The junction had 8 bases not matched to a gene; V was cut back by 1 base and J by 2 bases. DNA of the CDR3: TGTGCCAGCTCACCACGGGCTAGCGGAAACACCTACGAGCAGTACTTC. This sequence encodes CASSPRASGNTYEQYF.

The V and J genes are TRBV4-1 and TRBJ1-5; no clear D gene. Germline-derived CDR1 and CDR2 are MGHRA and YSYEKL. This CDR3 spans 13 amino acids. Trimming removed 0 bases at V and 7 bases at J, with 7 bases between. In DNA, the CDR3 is TGCGCCAGCAGCCAAGATTCCAGACAGCCCCAGCATTTT. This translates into CASSQDSRQPQHF.

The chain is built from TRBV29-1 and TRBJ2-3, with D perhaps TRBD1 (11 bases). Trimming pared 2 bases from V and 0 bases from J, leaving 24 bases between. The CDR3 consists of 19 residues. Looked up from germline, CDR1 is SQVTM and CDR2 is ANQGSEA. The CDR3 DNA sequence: TGCAGCGTTGAACCCGGGACAGGGGGGACTAGCGATAGCACAGATACGCAGTATTTT. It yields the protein CSVEPGTGGTSDSTDTQYF.

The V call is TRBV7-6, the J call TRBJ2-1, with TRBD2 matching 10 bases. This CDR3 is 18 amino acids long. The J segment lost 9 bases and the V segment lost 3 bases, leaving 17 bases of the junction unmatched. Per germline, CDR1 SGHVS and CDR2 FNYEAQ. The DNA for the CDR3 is TGTGCCAGCAGCTTCGAGCCTAGCGGGAGTGCTTACTTTGGTGAGCAGTTCTTC. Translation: CASSFEPSGSAYFGEQFF. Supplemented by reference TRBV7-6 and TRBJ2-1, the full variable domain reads GAGVSQSPRYKVTKRGQDVALRCDPISGHVSLYWYRQALGQGPEFLTYFNYEAQQDKSGLPNDRFSAERPEGSISTLTIQRTEQRDSAMYRCASSFEPSGSAYFGEQFFGPGTRLTVL.

CDR3 DNA: TGCGCCAGCAGCCCAGAAGAGGGGACTAGCGGACCCTACGAGCAGTACTTC. Translated: CASSPEEGTSGPYEQYF. V usage is TRBV4-1 and J usage is TRBJ2-7; 11 nucleotides agree with TRBD2. CDR1 and CDR2 (germline): MGHRA, YSYEKL. The CDR3 length is 17 residues. The J segment lost 2 bases and the V segment lost 4 bases, leaving 10 bases of the junction unmatched.

The DNA for the CDR3 is TGTGCCAGCAGAAGCGGTACTAGCGGGAGTGACGGTGTGCAGTACTTC. This codes for CASRSGTSGSDGVQYF. The rearrangement uses TRBV2 and TRBJ2-7, with TRBD2 identical over 11 bases. CDR1 SNHLY and CDR2 FYNNEI come from the germline V gene. Unmatched junction bases numbered 16, after V lost 6 bases and J lost 9 bases. CDR3 length: 16 residues.

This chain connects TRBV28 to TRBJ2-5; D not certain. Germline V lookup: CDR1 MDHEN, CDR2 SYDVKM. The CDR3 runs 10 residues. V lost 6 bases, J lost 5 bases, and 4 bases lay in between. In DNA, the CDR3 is TGTGCCAGCAGCGGGGAGACCCAGTACTTC. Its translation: CASSGETQYF.

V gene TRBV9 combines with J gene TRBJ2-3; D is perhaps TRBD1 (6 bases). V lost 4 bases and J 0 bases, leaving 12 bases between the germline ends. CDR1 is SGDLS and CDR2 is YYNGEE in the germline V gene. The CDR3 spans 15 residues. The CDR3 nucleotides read TGTGCCAGCAGCCCCGGGACACTTAGCACAGATACGCAGTATTTT. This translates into CASSPGTLSTDTQYF.

CDR3 sequence reads: CASSPRGQGYEQYF. The CDR3 DNA reads TGTGCCAGCAGCCCCCGAGGACAGGGCTACGAGCAGTACTTC. The V and J genes are TRBV5-4 and TRBJ2-7; TRBD1 matches at 8 bases. The CDR3 length is 14 residues. The ends lost 4 bases at V and 3 bases at J; junction bases unmatched: 6. Germline values: CDR1 SGHNT, CDR2 YYREEE (reference sequence). The whole variable domain, filled in from reference TRBV5-4 and TRBJ2-7, reads ETGVTQSPTHLIKTRGQQVTLRCSSQSGHNTVSWYQQALGQGPQFIFQYYREEENGRGNFPPRFSGLQFPNYSSELNVNALELDDSALYLCASSPRGQGYEQYFGPGTRLTVT.

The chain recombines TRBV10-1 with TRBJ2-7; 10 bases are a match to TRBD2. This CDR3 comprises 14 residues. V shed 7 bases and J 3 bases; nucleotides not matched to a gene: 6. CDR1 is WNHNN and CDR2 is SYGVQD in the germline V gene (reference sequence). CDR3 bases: TGCGCCAGCAAACCCAGCGGGAGGGGCTACGAGCAGTACTTC. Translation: CASKPSGRGYEQYF.

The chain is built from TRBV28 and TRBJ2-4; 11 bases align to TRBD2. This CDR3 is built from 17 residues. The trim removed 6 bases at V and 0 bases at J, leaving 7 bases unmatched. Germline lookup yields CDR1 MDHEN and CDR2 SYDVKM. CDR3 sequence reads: CASRQTSGVLAKNIQYF. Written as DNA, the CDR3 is TGTGCCAGCAGGCAGACTAGCGGGGTTTTAGCCAAAAACATTCAGTACTTC.

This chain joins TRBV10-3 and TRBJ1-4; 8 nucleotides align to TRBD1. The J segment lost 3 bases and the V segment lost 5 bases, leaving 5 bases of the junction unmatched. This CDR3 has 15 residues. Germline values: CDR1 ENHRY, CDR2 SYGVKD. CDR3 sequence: CAISTGTGPNEKLFF. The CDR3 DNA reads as TGTGCCATCAGTACCGGGACAGGCCCTAATGAAAAACTGTTTTTT.

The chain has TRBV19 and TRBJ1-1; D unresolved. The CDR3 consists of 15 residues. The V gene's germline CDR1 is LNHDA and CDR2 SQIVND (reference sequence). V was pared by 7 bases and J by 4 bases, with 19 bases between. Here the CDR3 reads CASKSARSMGTEAFF. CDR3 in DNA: TGTGCCAGTAAGTCTGCCAGGTCTATGGGCACTGAAGCTTTCTTT.

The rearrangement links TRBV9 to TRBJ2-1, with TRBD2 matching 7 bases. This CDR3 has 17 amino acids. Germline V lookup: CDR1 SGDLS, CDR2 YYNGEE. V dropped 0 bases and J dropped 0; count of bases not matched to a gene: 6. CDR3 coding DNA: TGTGCCAGCAGCGTAGAGGCGCGGGGGAGCTCCTACAATGAGCAGTTCTTC. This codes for CASSVEARGSSYNEQFF. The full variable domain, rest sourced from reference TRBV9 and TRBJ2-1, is DSGVTQTPKHLITATGQRVTLRCSPRSGDLSVYWYQQSLDQGLQFLIQYYNGEERAKGNILERFSAQQFPDLHSELNLSSLELGDSALYFCASSVEARGSSYNEQFFGPGTRLTVL.

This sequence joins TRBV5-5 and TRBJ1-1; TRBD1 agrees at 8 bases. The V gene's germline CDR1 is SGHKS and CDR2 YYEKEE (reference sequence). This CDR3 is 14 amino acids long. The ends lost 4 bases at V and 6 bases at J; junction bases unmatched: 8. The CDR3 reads CASSPTRGQAEAFF. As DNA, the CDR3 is TGTGCCAGCAGCCCCACCAGGGGGCAGGCTGAAGCTTTCTTT.

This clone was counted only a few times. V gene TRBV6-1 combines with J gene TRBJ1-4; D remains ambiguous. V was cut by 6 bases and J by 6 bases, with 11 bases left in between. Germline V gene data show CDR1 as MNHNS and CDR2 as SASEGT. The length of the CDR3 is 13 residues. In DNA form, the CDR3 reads TGTGCCAGCAGACCTAGACCCCATGAAAAACTGTTTTTT. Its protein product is CASRPRPHEKLFF.

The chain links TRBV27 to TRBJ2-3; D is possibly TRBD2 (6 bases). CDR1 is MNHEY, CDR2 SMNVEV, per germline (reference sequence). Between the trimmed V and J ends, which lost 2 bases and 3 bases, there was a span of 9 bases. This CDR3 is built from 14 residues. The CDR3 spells CASSLTGATDTQYF. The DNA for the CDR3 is TGTGCCAGCAGTTTAACGGGAGCTACAGATACGCAGTATTTT.

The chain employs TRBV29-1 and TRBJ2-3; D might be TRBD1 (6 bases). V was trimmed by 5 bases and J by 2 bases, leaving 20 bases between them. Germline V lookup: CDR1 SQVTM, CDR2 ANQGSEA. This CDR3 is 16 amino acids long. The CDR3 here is CSVSSLGAPPTDTQYF. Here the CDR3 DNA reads TGCAGCGTTAGTAGTTTGGGGGCCCCTCCCACAGATACGCAGTATTTT.

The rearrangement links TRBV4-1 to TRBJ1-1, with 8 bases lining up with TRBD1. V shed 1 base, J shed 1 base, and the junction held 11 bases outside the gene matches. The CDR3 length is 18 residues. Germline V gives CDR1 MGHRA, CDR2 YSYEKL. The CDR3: CASSQGKGQARANTEAFF. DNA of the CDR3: TGCGCCAGCAGCCAAGGTAAGGGACAGGCTCGGGCGAACACTGAAGCTTTCTTT.